This TCR beta chain was sequenced for a study of cytomegalovirus exposure and HLA in healthy donors. Background on the study: Inside one of the first data releases sat tens of millions of unique TCRs taken from HLA-typed donors.

As regards this clone: Its matching antigen is unknown.

Trimming shortened V by 0 bases and J by 7 bases, and 12 bases separated the two germline ends. The germline V gene has CDR1 MNHEY and CDR2 SVGAGI. This CDR3 is built from 14 residues. Study-wide findings and caveats: In a later analysis, productive TCRs from donors in an Asian-associated ancestry cluster reportedly carried fewer N-insertions than the cohort mean. Analysis was performed later, and it showed HLA-associated TCR beta chains to be more clonally expanded than equally common others. Later work associated over 15,000 TCR beta sequences with HLA alleles at 0.05 false discovery rate.

PCR amplification relied on 60 Vbeta primers (plus 13 Jbeta primers). Here immunoSEQ multiplex PCR was the method, and the copy in TCRdb shows in-frame clones only, minus some. The repertoire holds 85,000 to 130,000 clones, with more than 65% as singletons. Sequences were obtained from PBMCs. This receptor was taken from a woman in her fifties or sixties in good health and CMV-seropositive. The V and J genes are TRBV6-5 and TRBJ1-2; D may be TRBD1 (5 bases). CDR3 nucleotides: TGTGCCAGCAGTTACTCAGGGGCGCGGGGTGGCTACACCTTC. Protein sequence: CASSYSGARGGYTF.